Here is one TCR beta chain with its context. CDR3 length: 11 residues. Trimming removed 7 bases from V and 5 bases from J; junction bases left unmatched: 2. Libraries were prepared by immunoSEQ multiplex PCR; TCRdb keeps only in-frame clonotypes and omits some of them. This table has 400,000 to 500,000 clones, roughly 88% appearing once. This specimen comes from a study of blood T cell repertoires in COVID-19. The chain uses TRBV12-3 or TRBV12-4 and TRBJ2-7; 7 bases map to TRBD2. The sequence came from a woman aged 18 to 35 who had been exposed to COVID-19. Sample: PBMCs or T cells enriched from blood (not recorded which). DNA of the CDR3: TGTGCCAGCACCCGGGGGGACGAGCAGTACTTC. Translation gives CASTRGDEQYF.